The sequence of this T cell receptor beta chain was determined in a study of T cell responses to AZD1222 COVID-19 vaccine. Sequencing used immunoSEQ multiplex PCR; TCRdb keeps in-frame clones, though not all of them. The sample holds about 160,000 clones; roughly nine tenths are singletons and the top ten take approximately 2%. The V gene's germline CDR1 is KGHSH and CDR2 LQKENI. Trimming cost V 2 bases and J 6 bases, with 10 bases left between them. The CDR3 contains 14 residues. The sequencing used peripheral blood, collected on day 0 of AZD1222 vaccination. This TCR derives from an adult in good health. The chain carries TRBV18 and TRBJ1-4; D gene ambiguous. The CDR3 DNA is TGTGCCAGCTCACCAAGGAGGAGTGATGAAAAACTGTTTTTT. This encodes CASSPRRSDEKLFF.